This T cell receptor (beta chain) derives from a study of cytomegalovirus exposure and HLA in healthy donors. While unrecorded immune exposures were likely, the donors were nominally healthy when sampled. In regard to this clone: Its antigen is unknown.

With 60 Vbeta and 13 Jbeta primers, the PCR was carried out. TCRdb's table, derived via immunoSEQ multiplex PCR, lists solely in-frame clones and lacks some. The data contain some 120,000 clones, about 78% of them singletons. The CDR3 is 16 residues long. Trimming left V 6 bases short and J 5 bases short, with 23 bases between. Germline lookup yields CDR1 SNHLY and CDR2 FYNNEI. Study-level findings and limits: Among TCR beta chains, those listed as cytomegalovirus-associated numbered under 200. When analyzed later, a missense DCLRE1C variant was found to be linked to TCR beta V- and J-gene trimming. Later analysis identified 16,000 or so TCR beta sequences associated with HLA alleles, using a false discovery rate threshold of 0.05.

The sequenced sample was PBMCs. The chain joins TRBV2 to TRBJ2-7; a possible D gene is TRBD2 (5 bases). The sequence derives from a woman in her thirties or forties in good health and CMV-seropositive. DNA of the CDR3: TGTGCCAGCAGCGCGAGGCCCGGGGTCCCCGGAGACGAGCAGTACTTC. Protein product: CASSARPGVPGDEQYF.